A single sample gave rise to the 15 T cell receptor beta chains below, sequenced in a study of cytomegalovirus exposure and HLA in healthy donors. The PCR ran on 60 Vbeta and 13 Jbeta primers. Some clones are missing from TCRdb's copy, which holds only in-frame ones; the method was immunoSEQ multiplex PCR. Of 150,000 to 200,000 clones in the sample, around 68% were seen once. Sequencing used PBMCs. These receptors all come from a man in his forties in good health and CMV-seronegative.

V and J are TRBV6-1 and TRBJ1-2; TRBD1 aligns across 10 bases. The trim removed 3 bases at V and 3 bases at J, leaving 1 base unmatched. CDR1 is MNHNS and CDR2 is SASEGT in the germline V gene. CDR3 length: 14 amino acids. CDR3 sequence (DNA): TGTGCCAGCAGTGAGGACAGGGGGTACTATGGCTACACCTTC. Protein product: CASSEDRGYYGYTF.

CDR3 amino acids: CASSGDTGGQPQHF. In nucleotides, the CDR3 is TGTGCCAGCAGTGGTGACACCGGTGGGCAGCCCCAGCATTTT. The chain carries TRBV27 and TRBJ1-5; no firm D call. This CDR3 region has 14 residues. V shed 5 bases and J shed 7 bases, with 15 bases lying between them. CDR1 and CDR2 from the germline V gene are MNHEY and SMNVEV (reference sequence).

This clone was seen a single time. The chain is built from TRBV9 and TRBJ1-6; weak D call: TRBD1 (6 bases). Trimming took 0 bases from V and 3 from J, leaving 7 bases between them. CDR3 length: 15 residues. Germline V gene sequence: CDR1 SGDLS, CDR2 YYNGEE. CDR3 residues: CASSVETGYNSPLHF. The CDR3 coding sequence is TGTGCCAGCAGCGTAGAGACAGGCTATAATTCACCCCTCCACTTT.

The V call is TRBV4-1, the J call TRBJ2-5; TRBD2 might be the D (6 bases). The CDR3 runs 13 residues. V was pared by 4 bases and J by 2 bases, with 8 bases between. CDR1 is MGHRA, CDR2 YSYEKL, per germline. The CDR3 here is CASSRLAQETQYF. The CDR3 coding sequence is TGCGCCAGCAGCCGCCTAGCGCAAGAGACCCAGTACTTC.

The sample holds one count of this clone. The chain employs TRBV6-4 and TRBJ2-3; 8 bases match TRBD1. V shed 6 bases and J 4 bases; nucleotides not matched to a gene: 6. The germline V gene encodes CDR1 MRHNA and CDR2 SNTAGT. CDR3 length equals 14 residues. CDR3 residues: CASRIQGGADTQYF. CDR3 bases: TGTGCCAGCAGGATACAGGGGGGCGCAGATACGCAGTATTTT.

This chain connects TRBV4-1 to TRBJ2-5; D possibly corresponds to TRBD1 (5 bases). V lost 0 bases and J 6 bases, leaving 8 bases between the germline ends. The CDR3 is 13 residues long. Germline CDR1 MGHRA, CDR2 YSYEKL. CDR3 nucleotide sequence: TGCGCCAGCAGCCAAGATATGGGGCAGACCCAGTACTTC. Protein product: CASSQDMGQTQYF.

The CDR3 here is CASSRSYRAGTEAFF. The CDR3 DNA follows: TGCGCCAGCAGCCGAAGCTACAGGGCGGGCACTGAAGCTTTCTTT. This chain connects TRBV5-1 to TRBJ1-1; D is possibly TRBD1 (6 bases). V was cut by 4 bases and J by 4 bases, with 17 bases left in between. Germline V gene lookup returns CDR1 SGHRS and CDR2 YFSETQ. This CDR3 has 15 residues.

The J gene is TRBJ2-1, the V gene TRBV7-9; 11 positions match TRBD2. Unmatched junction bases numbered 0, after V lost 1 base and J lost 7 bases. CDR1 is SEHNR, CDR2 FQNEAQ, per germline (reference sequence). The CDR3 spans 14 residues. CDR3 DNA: TGTGCCAGCAGCTTAGGACTAGCGGGGAATGAGCAGTTCTTC. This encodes CASSLGLAGNEQFF. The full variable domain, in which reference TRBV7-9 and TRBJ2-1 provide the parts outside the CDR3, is DTGVSQNPRHKITKRGQNVTFRCDPISEHNRLYWYRQTLGQGPEFLTYFQNEAQLEKSRLLSDRFSAERPKGSFSTLEIQRTEQGDSAMYLCASSLGLAGNEQFFGPGTRLTVL.

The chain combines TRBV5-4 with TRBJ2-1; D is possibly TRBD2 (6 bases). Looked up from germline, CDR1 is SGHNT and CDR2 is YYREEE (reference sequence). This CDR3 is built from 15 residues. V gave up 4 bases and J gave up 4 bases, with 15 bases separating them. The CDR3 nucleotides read TGTGCCAGCAGCATGGGAGGTGGAACATACAATGAGCAGTTCTTC. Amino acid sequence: CASSMGGGTYNEQFF.

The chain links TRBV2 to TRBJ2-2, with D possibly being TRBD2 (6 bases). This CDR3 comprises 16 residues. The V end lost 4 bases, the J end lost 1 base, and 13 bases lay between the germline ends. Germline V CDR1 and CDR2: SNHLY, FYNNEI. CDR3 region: CASSVEVAVNTGELFF. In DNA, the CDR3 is TGTGCCAGCAGTGTTGAGGTAGCGGTGAACACCGGGGAGCTGTTTTTT. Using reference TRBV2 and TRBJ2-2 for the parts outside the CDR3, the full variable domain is EPEVTQTPSHQVTQMGQEVILRCVPISNHLYFYWYRQILGQKVEFLVSFYNNEISEKSEIFDDQFSVERPDGSNFTLKIRSTKLEDSAMYFCASSVEVAVNTGELFFGEGSRLTVL.

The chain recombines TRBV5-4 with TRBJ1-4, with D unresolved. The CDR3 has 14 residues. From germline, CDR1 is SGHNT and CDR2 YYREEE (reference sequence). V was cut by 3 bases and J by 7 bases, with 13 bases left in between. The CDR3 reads CASSSGLPSEKLFF. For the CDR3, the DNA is TGTGCCAGCAGCTCGGGTCTCCCCTCTGAAAAACTGTTTTTT. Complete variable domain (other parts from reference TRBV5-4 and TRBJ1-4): ETGVTQSPTHLIKTRGQQVTLRCSSQSGHNTVSWYQQALGQGPQFIFQYYREEENGRGNFPPRFSGLQFPNYSSELNVNALELDDSALYLCASSSGLPSEKLFFGSGTQLSVL.

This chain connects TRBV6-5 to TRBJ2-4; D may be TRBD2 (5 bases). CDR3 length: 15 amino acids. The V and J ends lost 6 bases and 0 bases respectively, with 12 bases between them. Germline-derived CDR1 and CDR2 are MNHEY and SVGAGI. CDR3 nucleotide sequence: TGTGCCAGCAGCTCCCCGGACTTAGCCAAAAACATTCAGTACTTC. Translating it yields CASSSPDLAKNIQYF.

CDR3 coding DNA: TGTGCCAGCAGTGAAGACTTAGCGCGGACCGGGGAGCTGTTTTTT. This gives the protein CASSEDLARTGELFF. The chain uses TRBV2 and TRBJ2-2, with D tentatively TRBD2 (5 bases). V was shortened by 1 base and J by 5 bases, with 11 bases between the two germline ends. This CDR3 region has 15 residues. CDR1 is SNHLY, CDR2 FYNNEI, per germline. The full variable domain, rest sourced from reference TRBV2 and TRBJ2-2, is EPEVTQTPSHQVTQMGQEVILRCVPISNHLYFYWYRQILGQKVEFLVSFYNNEISEKSEIFDDQFSVERPDGSNFTLKIRSTKLEDSAMYFCASSEDLARTGELFFGEGSRLTVL.

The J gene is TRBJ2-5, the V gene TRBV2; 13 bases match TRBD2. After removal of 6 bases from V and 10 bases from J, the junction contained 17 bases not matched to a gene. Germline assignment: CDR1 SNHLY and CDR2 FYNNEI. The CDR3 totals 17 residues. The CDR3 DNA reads TGTGCCAGCAGCGTGGGGACTAGCGGGAAAGGCTTAGGTGGCCAGTACTTC. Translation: CASSVGTSGKGLGGQYF.

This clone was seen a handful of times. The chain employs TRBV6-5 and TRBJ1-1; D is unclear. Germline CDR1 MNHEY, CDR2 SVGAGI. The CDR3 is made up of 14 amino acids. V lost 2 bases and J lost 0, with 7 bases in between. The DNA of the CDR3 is TGTGCCAGCAGTTACCGCCAGATGAACACTGAAGCTTTCTTT. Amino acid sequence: CASSYRQMNTEAFF.